This T cell receptor (beta chain) comes out of a study of shared T cell receptors in the human thymus. Here immunoSEQ multiplex PCR was the method, and the copy in TCRdb shows in-frame clones only, minus some. The sample shows about 660,000 clones, 88% of them seen only once. The CDR3 contains 15 residues. Germline assignment: CDR1 PRHDT and CDR2 FYEKMQ (reference sequence). V was shortened by 5 bases and J by 0 bases, with 11 bases between the two germline ends. Another study also made use of these data, one on human thymus T cells. That publication notes: Thymic repertoires of unrelated individuals were reported in related research to overlap highly.

Sample: thymocytes. The sequence came from a boy in the first two years of life with a congenital heart defect. The rearrangement joins TRBV13 to TRBJ2-1; TRBD2 is a possible D gene (6 bases). CDR3 protein: CASSPRRVSYNEQFF. Written as DNA, the CDR3 is TGTGCCAGCAGCCCCCGGAGGGTCTCCTACAATGAGCAGTTCTTC. Filled out from reference TRBV13 and TRBJ2-1, the complete variable domain reads AAGVIQSPRHLIKEKRETATLKCYPIPRHDTVYWYQQGPGQDPQFLISFYEKMQSDKGSIPDRFSAQQFSDYHSELNMSSLELGDSALYFCASSPRRVSYNEQFFGPGTRLTVL.